These 23 T cell receptor beta chains were sequenced from one sample in a study of blood T cell repertoires in COVID-19. Here immunoSEQ multiplex PCR was the method, and the copy in TCRdb shows in-frame clones only, minus some. The sample holds 300,000 to 450,000 clones; about nine tenths are singletons and the top ten take approximately 1%. Input material: PBMCs or T cells enriched from blood (not recorded which). The receptors originated from a woman aged 30 to 39 who had been exposed to COVID-19.

The chain recombines TRBV19 with TRBJ2-5, with D possibly TRBD1 on 6 matching bases. The V end was cut by 3 bases, the J end by 9 bases, with 20 bases between. The CDR3 is 15 residues long. Germline V gives CDR1 LNHDA, CDR2 SQIVND (reference sequence). CDR3 loop: CASSMRASPEGAQYF. In nucleotides, the CDR3 is TGTGCCAGTAGTATGAGGGCCAGCCCCGAGGGGGCCCAGTACTTC.

The rearrangement links TRBV7-3 to TRBJ1-4; possibly TRBD1 for D (6 bases). Germline V lookup: CDR1 SGHTA, CDR2 FQGTGA. The CDR3 covers 15 residues. Trimming took 0 bases from V and 7 from J, leaving 12 bases between them. In DNA form, the CDR3 reads TGTGCCAGCAGCTTAACGGGACATGAAGCTGAAAAACTGTTTTTT. Translated, it gives CASSLTGHEAEKLFF.

This clone occurred once. The V call is TRBV18, the J call TRBJ2-7, with 7 nucleotides matching TRBD1. Germline-derived CDR1 and CDR2 are KGHSH and LQKENI. CDR3 length equals 15 residues. With V trimmed by 2 bases and J by 0 bases, 4 bases remained unmatched. The CDR3 sequence: CASSPKGQPSYEQYF. As DNA, the CDR3 is TGTGCCAGCTCACCAAAGGGACAGCCCTCCTACGAGCAGTACTTC.

This chain connects TRBV4-2 to TRBJ2-3, with 10 bases fitting TRBD1. CDR1 and CDR2 (germline): LGHNA, YNFKEQ. With V trimmed by 1 base and J by 2 bases, 18 bases remained unmatched. There are 21 residues in the CDR3. In DNA form, the CDR3 reads TGTGCCAGCAGCCAAGTCTTCAACCGGGGCCGGACAGGGGGGAACACAGATACGCAGTATTTT. Translation gives CASSQVFNRGRTGGNTDTQYF.

V and J are TRBV6-5 and TRBJ2-7, with a tentative D call TRBD2 (5 bases). This CDR3 spans 15 amino acids. The V end was cut by 4 bases, the J end by 3 bases, with 16 bases between. CDR1 is MNHEY, CDR2 SVGAGI, per germline. The CDR3 sequence: CASSFGLPHLYEQYF. For the CDR3, the DNA is TGTGCCAGCAGTTTCGGACTGCCGCACCTCTACGAGCAGTACTTC.

V gene TRBV5-1 combines with J gene TRBJ1-4; D possibly corresponds to TRBD1 (6 bases). The CDR3 has 15 amino acids. Per germline, CDR1 SGHRS and CDR2 YFSETQ. V lost 0 bases, J lost 8 bases, and 14 bases lay in between. CDR3: CASSLAAGAEEKLFF. In DNA form, the CDR3 reads TGCGCCAGCAGCTTGGCCGCGGGGGCTGAGGAAAAACTGTTTTTT.

V usage is TRBV29-1 and J usage is TRBJ2-4; 9 positions agree with TRBD2. This CDR3 spans 12 amino acids. J was trimmed by 5 bases and V by 6 bases; bases with no gene match: 2. Germline lookup yields CDR1 SQVTM and CDR2 ANQGSEA. The CDR3 spells CSVRLAENIQYF. For the CDR3, the DNA is TGCAGCGTGAGACTAGCGGAAAACATTCAGTACTTC.

The J gene is TRBJ1-1, the V gene TRBV7-9, with a tentative D call TRBD1 (6 bases). V lost 5 bases and J lost 6, with 16 bases in between. Germline V lookup: CDR1 SEHNR, CDR2 FQNEAQ (reference sequence). The CDR3 runs 14 residues. The CDR3 reads CASSTLQGRPEAFF. The CDR3 DNA is TGTGCCAGCAGCACCCTACAGGGTCGTCCTGAAGCTTTCTTT.

This chain joins TRBV10-1 and TRBJ2-7; tentative D call: TRBD1 (5 bases). V was trimmed by 4 bases and J by 6 bases, leaving 16 bases between them. Germline V gene data show CDR1 as WNHNN and CDR2 as SYGVQD (reference sequence). CDR3 size: 14 residues. CDR3 DNA: TGCGCCAGCAGTGGAACAGGCGCCCCTGGCGAGCAGTACTTC. Encoded protein: CASSGTGAPGEQYF.

The chain is built from TRBV14 and TRBJ1-6; no clear D. The germline gives CDR1 SGHDN, CDR2 FVKESK. The CDR3 has 14 amino acids. Trimming took 6 bases from V and 0 from J, leaving 6 bases between them. This CDR3 reads CASSLLSYNSPLHF. CDR3 sequence (DNA): TGTGCCAGCAGTCTTCTCTCCTATAATTCACCCCTCCACTTT. The entire variable domain, with the rest obtained from reference TRBV14 and TRBJ1-6, is as follows: EAGVTQFPSHSVIEKGQTVTLRCDPISGHDNLYWYRRVMGKEIKFLLHFVKESKQDESGMPNNRFLAERTGGTYSTLKVQPAELEDSGVYFCASSLLSYNSPLHFGNGTRLTVT.

The chain has TRBV7-2 and TRBJ2-3, with D possibly being TRBD2 (6 bases). This CDR3 is built from 13 residues. The ends were cut back, 4 bases at V and 4 bases at J, with 9 bases in the middle. Germline-derived CDR1 and CDR2 are SGHTA and FQGNSA. CDR3 nucleotides: TGTGCCAGCAGCTCCCTAGCGTCAGATACGCAGTATTTT. This codes for CASSSLASDTQYF.

The V gene is TRBV2, the J gene TRBJ2-7, with no clear D. Trimming pared 0 bases from V and 5 bases from J, leaving 14 bases between. The CDR3 totals 15 residues. Germline-derived CDR1 and CDR2 are SNHLY and FYNNEI. DNA for the CDR3: TGTGCCAGCAGTGAAGCGAATTTTGTGGGCCACGAGCAGTACTTC. This gives the protein CASSEANFVGHEQYF.

V gene TRBV29-1 combines with J gene TRBJ1-1; D gene uncertain. Trimming took off 3 bases at V and 0 bases at J, with 8 bases between the two ends. This CDR3 comprises 13 residues. Germline V gives CDR1 SQVTM, CDR2 ANQGSEA. In nucleotides, the CDR3 is TGCAGCGTTGAGTTTAGCATGAACACTGAAGCTTTCTTT. Residues: CSVEFSMNTEAFF.

V and J are TRBV18 and TRBJ1-1, with D perhaps matching TRBD1 (5 bases). Germline CDR1 KGHSH, CDR2 LQKENI. CDR3 length: 15 amino acids. Trimming removed 5 bases from V and 4 bases from J, with 17 bases in between. For the CDR3, the DNA is TGTGCCAGCTCAGCAGGAGGACGGGGGTCCACTGAAGCTTTCTTT. It specifies CASSAGGRGSTEAFF.

The genes are TRBV3-1 (or the pseudogene TRBV3-2) and TRBJ2-2, with TRBD1 matching 12 bases. J lost 5 bases, V lost 4 bases, and 8 bases had no gene match. CDR3 length equals 17 residues. The germline gives CDR1 LGHDT, CDR2 YNNKEL (reference sequence). CDR3 nucleotides: TGTGCCAGCAGCCTCGAGGGACAGGGGGCTTGGACCGGGGAGCTGTTTTTT. This sequence encodes CASSLEGQGAWTGELFF.

The chain has TRBV4-2 and TRBJ2-1, with TRBD2 identical over 7 bases. Germline CDR1 and CDR2: LGHNA and YNFKEQ. The CDR3 loop spans 17 amino acids. J lost 0 bases, V lost 1 base, and 6 bases had no gene match. CDR3 amino acids: CASSQAGGASSYNEQFF. The CDR3 DNA reads TGTGCCAGCAGCCAAGCGGGAGGCGCGAGCTCCTACAATGAGCAGTTCTTC.

This clone came up a few times. V usage is TRBV18 and J usage is TRBJ2-3; D remains unclear. CDR3 length: 12 residues. Germline V gene sequence: CDR1 KGHSH, CDR2 LQKENI. Trimming cost V 1 base and J 6 bases, with 5 bases left between them. CDR3: CASSPREDTQYF. CDR3 sequence (DNA): TGTGCCAGCTCACCACGTGAGGATACGCAGTATTTT.

The V and J genes are TRBV19 and TRBJ1-4; D might be TRBD1 (5 bases). Trimming pared 8 bases from V and 7 bases from J, leaving 14 bases between. Per the germline V gene, CDR1 is LNHDA and CDR2 is SQIVND (reference sequence). This CDR3 is 13 amino acids long. The CDR3 protein is CASGGDYGEKLFF. For the CDR3, the DNA is TGTGCCAGTGGGGGGGATTATGGTGAAAAACTGTTTTTT.

CDR3 DNA: TGTGCCAGCACAGGCGTTATCACAGATACGCAGTATTTT. Translating gives CASTGVITDTQYF. The J gene is TRBJ2-3, the V gene TRBV2; D not certain. The CDR3 spans 13 residues. The V end was cut by 7 bases, the J end by 2 bases, with 10 bases between. Germline V lookup: CDR1 SNHLY, CDR2 FYNNEI.

CDR3 in amino acids: CASSLTGGWRETQYF. CDR3 sequence (DNA): TGTGCCAGCAGCCTGACAGGGGGCTGGAGAGAGACCCAGTACTTC. The chain recombines TRBV14 with TRBJ2-5; TRBD1 agrees at 10 bases. This CDR3 has 15 amino acids. V was clipped by 4 bases and J by 4 bases; unmatched bases: 6. The germline V gene encodes CDR1 SGHDN and CDR2 FVKESK. Variable domain in full (rest from reference TRBV14 and TRBJ2-5): EAGVTQFPSHSVIEKGQTVTLRCDPISGHDNLYWYRRVMGKEIKFLLHFVKESKQDESGMPNNRFLAERTGGTYSTLKVQPAELEDSGVYFCASSLTGGWRETQYFGPGTRLLVL.

The gene calls are TRBV27 and TRBJ1-1; weak D call: TRBD1 (5 bases). V gave up 0 bases and J gave up 10 bases, with 12 bases separating them. The germline V gene encodes CDR1 MNHEY and CDR2 SMNVEV (reference sequence). The CDR3 is made up of 13 amino acids. CDR3: CASSLSGGTGAFF. The CDR3 DNA reads TGTGCCAGCAGTTTATCGGGGGGGACGGGAGCTTTCTTT.

CDR3 loop: CASSPPGNTIYF. The CDR3 DNA reads TGTGCCAGCAGTCCTCCTGGAAACACCATATATTTT. This rearrangement joins TRBV12-3 or TRBV12-4 to TRBJ1-3; D is unresolved. CDR3 size: 12 residues. V shed 5 bases and J shed 2 bases, with 4 bases lying between them.

The chain recombines TRBV19 with TRBJ2-1, with 8 bases that match TRBD2. The CDR3 runs to 15 residues. V dropped 6 bases and J dropped 5; count of bases not matched to a gene: 9. The V gene's germline CDR1 is LNHDA and CDR2 SQIVND (reference sequence). For the CDR3, the DNA is TGTGCCAGTAGACATAGCGGGGCGATCAACAATGAGCAGTTCTTC. As protein: CASRHSGAINNEQFF. Together with reference TRBV19 and TRBJ2-1, the CDR3 gives the full variable domain: DGGITQSPKYLFRKEGQNVTLSCEQNLNHDAMYWYRQDPGQGLRLIYYSQIVNDFQKGDIAEGYSVSREKKESFPLTVTSAQKNPTAFYLCASRHSGAINNEQFFGPGTRLTVL.